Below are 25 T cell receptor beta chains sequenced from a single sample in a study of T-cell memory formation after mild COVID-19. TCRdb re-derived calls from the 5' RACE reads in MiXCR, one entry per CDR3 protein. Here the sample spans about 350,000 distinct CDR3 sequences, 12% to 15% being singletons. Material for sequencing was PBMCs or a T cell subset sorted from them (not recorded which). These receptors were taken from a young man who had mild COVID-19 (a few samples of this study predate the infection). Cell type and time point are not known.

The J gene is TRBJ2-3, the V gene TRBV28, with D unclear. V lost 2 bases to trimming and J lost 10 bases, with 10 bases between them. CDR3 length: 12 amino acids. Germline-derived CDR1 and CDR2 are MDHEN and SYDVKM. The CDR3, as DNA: TGTGCCAGCAGTTTACCCTCGTCGGCGCAGTATTTT. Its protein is CASSLPSSAQYF.

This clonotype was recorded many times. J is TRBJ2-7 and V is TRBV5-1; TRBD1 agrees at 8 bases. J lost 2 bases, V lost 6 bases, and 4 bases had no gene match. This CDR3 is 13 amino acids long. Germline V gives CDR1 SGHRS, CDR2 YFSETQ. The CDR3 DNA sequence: TGCGCCAGCACAGACAGGGGTGCCTACGAGCAGTACTTC. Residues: CASTDRGAYEQYF.

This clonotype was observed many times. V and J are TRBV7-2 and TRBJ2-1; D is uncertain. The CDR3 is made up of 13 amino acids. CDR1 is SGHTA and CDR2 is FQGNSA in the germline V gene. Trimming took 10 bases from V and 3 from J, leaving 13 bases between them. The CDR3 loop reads CAIEDRNYNEQFF. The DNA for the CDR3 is TGTGCCATCGAGGATAGAAACTACAATGAGCAGTTCTTC.

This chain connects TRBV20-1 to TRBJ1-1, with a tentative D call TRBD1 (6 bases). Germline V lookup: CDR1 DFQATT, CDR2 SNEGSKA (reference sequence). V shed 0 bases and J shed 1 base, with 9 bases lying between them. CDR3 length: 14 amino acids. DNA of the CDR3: TGCAGTGCTAGAGAGGGGGCAGGGAACACTGAAGCTTTCTTT. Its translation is CSAREGAGNTEAFF.

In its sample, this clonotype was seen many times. The CDR3 nucleotides read TGCGCCAGCAGCCCCGCCCCAGGACCTAGCACAGATACGCAGTATTTT. This gives the protein CASSPAPGPSTDTQYF. The gene calls are TRBV5-1 and TRBJ2-3; no firm D call. Germline assignment: CDR1 SGHRS and CDR2 YFSETQ. V shed 4 bases and J shed 0 bases, with 15 bases lying between them. The CDR3 extends over 16 amino acids.

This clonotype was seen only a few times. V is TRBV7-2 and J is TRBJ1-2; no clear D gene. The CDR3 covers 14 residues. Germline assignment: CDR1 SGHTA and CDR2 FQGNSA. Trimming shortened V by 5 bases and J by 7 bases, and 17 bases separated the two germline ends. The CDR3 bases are TGTGCCAGCAGCGGTCACATGGAGTCCCTTGGCTACACCTTC. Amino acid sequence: CASSGHMESLGYTF.

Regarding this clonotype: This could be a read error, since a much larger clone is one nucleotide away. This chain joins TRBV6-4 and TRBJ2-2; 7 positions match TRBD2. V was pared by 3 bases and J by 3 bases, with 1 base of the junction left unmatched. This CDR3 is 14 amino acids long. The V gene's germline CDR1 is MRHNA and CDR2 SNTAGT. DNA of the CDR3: TGTGCCAGCAGTGAAAGCGGGGACACCGGGGAGCTGTTTTTT. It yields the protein CASSESGDTGELFF.

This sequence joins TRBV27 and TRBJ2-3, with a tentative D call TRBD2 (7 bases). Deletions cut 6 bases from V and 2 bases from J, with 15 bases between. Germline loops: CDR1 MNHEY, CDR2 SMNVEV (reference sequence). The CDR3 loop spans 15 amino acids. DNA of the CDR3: TGTGCCAGCAGCGCGCTGGGGGGGCACACAGATACGCAGTATTTT. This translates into CASSALGGHTDTQYF.

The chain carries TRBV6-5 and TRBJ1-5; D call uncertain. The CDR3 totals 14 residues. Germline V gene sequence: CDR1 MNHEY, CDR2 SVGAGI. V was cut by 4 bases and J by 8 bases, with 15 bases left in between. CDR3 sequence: CASSSGPGYEPQHF. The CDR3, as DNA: TGTGCCAGCAGTTCTGGGCCAGGTTATGAGCCCCAGCATTTT.

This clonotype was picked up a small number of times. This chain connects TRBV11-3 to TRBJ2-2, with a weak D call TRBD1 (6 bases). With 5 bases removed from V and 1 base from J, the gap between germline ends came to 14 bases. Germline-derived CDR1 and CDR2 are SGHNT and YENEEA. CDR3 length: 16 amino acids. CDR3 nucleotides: TGTGCCAGCAGCCCTGGGGGCAGGGGGAACACCGGGGAGCTGTTTTTT. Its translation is CASSPGGRGNTGELFF.

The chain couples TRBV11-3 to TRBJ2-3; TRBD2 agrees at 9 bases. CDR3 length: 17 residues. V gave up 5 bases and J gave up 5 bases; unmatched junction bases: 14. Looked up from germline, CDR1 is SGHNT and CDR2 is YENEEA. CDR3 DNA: TGTGCCAGCAGCCCGGGGAGGGAGCGGGGGGCAGAAGATACGCAGTATTTT. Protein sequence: CASSPGRERGAEDTQYF.

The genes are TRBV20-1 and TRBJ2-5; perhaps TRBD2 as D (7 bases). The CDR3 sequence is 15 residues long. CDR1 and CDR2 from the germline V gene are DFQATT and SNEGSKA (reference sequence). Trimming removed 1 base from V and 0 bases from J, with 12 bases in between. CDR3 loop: CSARAAGAYQETQYF. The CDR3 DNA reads TGCAGTGCTAGAGCGGCGGGGGCGTACCAAGAGACCCAGTACTTC.

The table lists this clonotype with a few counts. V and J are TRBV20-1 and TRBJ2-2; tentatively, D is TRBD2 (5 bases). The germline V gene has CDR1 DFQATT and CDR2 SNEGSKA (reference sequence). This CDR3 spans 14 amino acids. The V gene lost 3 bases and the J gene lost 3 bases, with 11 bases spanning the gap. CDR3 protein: CSASTGSDTGELFF. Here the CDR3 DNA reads TGCAGTGCTAGTACGGGGTCGGACACCGGGGAGCTGTTTTTT.

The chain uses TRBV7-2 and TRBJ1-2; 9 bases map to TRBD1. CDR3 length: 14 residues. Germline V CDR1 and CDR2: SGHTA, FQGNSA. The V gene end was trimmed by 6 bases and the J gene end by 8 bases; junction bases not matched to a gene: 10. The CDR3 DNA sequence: TGTGCCAGCAGTTCCCATAGGGACAGGGACGGCTACACCTTC. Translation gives CASSSHRDRDGYTF.

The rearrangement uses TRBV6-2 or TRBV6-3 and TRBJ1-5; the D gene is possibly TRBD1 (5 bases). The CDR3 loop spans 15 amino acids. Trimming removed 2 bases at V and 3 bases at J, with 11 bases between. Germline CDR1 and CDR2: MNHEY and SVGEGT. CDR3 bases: TGTGCCAGCAGTTACCCGGGGCCAGACAATCAGCCCCAGCATTTT. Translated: CASSYPGPDNQPQHF.

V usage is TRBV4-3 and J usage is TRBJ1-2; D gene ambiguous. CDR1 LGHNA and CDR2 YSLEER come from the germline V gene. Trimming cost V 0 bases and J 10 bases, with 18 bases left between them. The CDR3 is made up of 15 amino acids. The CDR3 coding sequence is TGCGCCAGCAGCCAAGATCTCACGGCCCTTAGTCCCTACACCTTC. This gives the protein CASSQDLTALSPYTF.

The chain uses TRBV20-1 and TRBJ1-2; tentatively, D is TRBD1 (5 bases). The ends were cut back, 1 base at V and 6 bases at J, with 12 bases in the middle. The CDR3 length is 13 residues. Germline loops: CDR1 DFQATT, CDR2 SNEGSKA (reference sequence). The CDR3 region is CSARVLDRDGYTF. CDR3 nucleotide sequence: TGCAGTGCTAGAGTCCTTGACAGAGATGGCTACACCTTC.

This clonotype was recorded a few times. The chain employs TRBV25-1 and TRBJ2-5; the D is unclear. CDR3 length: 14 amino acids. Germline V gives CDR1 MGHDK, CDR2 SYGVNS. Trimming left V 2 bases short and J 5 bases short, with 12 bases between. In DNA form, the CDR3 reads TGTGCCAGCAGTGAAAACGGCGCCGGGGAGACCCAGTACTTC. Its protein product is CASSENGAGETQYF.

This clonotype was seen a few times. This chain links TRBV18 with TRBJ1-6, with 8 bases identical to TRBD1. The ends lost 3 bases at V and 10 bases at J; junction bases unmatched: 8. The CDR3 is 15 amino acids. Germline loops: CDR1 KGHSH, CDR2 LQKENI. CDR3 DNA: TGTGCCAGCTCACCTTCTACAGGGGGAGAGTCACCCCTCCACTTT. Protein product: CASSPSTGGESPLHF.

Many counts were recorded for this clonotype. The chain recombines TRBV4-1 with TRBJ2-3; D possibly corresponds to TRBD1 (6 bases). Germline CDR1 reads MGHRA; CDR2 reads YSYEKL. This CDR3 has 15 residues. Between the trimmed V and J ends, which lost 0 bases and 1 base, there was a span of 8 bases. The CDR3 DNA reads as TGCGCCAGCAGCCAAGAGGACAGAGGCACAGATACGCAGTATTTT. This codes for CASSQEDRGTDTQYF.

The CDR3 spells CASSFGPSYEQYV. The CDR3 DNA is TGTGCCAGCAGTTTCGGGCCTTCCTACGAGCAGTACGTC. The chain joins TRBV28 to TRBJ2-7; no definite D call. Per germline, CDR1 MDHEN and CDR2 SYDVKM. V dropped 3 bases and J dropped 1 base, with 7 bases sitting between them. CDR3 length: 13 residues.

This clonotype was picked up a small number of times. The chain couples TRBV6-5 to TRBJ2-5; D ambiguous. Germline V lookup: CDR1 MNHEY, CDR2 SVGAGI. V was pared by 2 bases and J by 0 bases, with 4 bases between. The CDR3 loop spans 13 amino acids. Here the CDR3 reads CASSYEHQETQYF. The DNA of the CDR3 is TGTGCCAGCAGTTACGAGCACCAAGAGACCCAGTACTTC.

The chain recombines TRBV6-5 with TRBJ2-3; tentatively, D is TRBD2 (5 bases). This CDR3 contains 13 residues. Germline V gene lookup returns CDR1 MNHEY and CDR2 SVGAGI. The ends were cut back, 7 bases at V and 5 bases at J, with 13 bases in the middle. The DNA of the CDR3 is TGTGCCAGCAATATACTAGGGAAAGATACGCAGTATTTT. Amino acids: CASNILGKDTQYF.

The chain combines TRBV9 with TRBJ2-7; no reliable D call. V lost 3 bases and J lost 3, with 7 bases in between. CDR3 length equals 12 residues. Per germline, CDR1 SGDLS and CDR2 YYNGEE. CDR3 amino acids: CASSASGYEQYF. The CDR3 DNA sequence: TGTGCCAGCAGCGCATCCGGCTACGAGCAGTACTTC.

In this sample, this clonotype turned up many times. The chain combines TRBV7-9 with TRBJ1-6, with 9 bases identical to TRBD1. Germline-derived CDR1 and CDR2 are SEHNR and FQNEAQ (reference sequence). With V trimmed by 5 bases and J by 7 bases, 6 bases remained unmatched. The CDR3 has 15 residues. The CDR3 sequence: CASSPTGGLNSPLHF. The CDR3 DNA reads TGTGCCAGCAGCCCAACAGGGGGCCTAAATTCACCCCTCCACTTT.